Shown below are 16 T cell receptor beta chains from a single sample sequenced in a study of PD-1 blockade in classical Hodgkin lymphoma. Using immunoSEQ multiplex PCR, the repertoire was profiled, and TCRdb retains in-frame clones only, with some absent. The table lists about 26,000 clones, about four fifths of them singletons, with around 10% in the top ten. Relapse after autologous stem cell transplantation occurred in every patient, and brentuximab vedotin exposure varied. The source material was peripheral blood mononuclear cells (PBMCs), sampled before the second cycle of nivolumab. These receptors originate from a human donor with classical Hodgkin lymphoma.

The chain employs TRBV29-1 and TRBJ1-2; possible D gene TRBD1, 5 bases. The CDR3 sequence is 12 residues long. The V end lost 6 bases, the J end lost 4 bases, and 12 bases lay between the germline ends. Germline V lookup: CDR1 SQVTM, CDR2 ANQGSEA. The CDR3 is CSVDVGGYGYTF. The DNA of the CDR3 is TGCAGCGTCGACGTGGGGGGCTATGGCTACACCTTC.

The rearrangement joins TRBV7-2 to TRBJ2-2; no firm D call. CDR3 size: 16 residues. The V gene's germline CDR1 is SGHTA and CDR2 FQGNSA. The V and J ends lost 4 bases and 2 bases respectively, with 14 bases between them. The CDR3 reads CASSSLRPANTGELFF. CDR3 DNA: TGTGCCAGCAGCTCCTTGAGGCCAGCAAACACCGGGGAGCTGTTTTTT.

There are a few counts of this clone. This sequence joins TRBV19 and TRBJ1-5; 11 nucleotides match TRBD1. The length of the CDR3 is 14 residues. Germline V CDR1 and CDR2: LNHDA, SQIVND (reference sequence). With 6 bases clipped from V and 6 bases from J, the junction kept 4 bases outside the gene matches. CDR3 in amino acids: CASRGTGGIQPQHF. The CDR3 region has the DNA TGTGCCAGTAGGGGGACAGGGGGAATTCAGCCCCAGCATTTT.

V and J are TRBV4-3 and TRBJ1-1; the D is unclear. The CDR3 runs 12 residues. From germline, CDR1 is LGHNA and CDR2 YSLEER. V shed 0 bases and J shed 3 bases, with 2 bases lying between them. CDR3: CASSQEHTEAFF. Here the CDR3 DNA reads TGCGCCAGCAGCCAAGAGCACACTGAAGCTTTCTTT.

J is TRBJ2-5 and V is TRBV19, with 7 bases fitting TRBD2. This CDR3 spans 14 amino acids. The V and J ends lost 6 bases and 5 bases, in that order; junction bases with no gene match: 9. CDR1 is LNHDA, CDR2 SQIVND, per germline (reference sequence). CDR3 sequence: CASSPSGGGETQYF. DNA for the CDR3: TGTGCCAGTAGCCCCTCGGGAGGTGGGGAGACCCAGTACTTC.

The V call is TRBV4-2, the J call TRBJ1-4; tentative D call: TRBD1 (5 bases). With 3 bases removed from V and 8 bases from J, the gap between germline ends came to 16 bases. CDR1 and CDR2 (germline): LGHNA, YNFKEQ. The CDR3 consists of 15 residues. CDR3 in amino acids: CASSQSHQGKEKLFF. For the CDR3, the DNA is TGTGCCAGCAGCCAGAGTCATCAGGGTAAGGAAAAACTGTTTTTT.

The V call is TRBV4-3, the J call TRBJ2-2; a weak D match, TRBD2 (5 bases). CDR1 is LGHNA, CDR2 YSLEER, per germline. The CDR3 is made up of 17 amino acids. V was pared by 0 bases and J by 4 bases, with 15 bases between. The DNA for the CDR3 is TGCGCCAGCAGCCAAGAGTTCAACCCCCGGGGCACCGGGGAGCTGTTTTTT. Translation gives CASSQEFNPRGTGELFF.

The CDR3: CASSLGRQGGIFEAFF. For the CDR3, the DNA is TGTGCCAGCAGTTTGGGGAGACAGGGGGGGATATTTGAAGCTTTCTTT. The rearrangement joins TRBV7-2 to TRBJ1-1, with 9 bases lining up with TRBD1. V was pared by 6 bases and J by 7 bases, with 15 bases of the junction left unmatched. The CDR3 has 16 residues. In germline, CDR1 is SGHTA, CDR2 FQGNSA.

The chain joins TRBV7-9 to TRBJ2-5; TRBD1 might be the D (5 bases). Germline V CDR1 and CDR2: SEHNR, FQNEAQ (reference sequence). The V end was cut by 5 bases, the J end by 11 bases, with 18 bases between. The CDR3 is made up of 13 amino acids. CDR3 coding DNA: TGTGCCAGCAGCCCGCCCAGGGAATCAGGGCAGTACTTC. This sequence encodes CASSPPRESGQYF.

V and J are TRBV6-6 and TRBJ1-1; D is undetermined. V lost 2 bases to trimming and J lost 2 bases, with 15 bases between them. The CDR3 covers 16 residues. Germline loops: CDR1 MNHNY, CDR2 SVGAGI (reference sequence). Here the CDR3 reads CASSYPSGGGNTEAFF. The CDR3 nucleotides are TGTGCCAGCAGTTACCCGTCGGGCGGAGGAAACACTGAAGCTTTCTTT.

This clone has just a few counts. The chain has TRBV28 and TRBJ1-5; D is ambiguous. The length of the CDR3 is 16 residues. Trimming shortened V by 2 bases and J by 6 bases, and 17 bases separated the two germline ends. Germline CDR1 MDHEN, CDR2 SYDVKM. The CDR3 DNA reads TGTGCCAGCAGTTTACTTGGTTCGGGGAGTGGTCAGCCCCAGCATTTT. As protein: CASSLLGSGSGQPQHF.

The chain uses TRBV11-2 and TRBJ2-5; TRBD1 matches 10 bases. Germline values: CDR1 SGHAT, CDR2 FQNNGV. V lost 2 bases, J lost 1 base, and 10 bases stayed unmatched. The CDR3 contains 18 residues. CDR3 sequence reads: CASSLTYPGTGVQETQYF. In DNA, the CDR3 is TGTGCCAGCAGCTTAACCTATCCCGGGACAGGGGTCCAAGAGACCCAGTACTTC.

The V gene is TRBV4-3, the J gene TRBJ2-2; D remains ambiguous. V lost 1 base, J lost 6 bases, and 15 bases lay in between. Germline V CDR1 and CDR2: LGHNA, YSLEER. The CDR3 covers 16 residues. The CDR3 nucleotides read TGCGCCAGCAGCCAAGCCTCACCCTGGCCTGCCGGGGAGCTGTTTTTT. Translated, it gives CASSQASPWPAGELFF.

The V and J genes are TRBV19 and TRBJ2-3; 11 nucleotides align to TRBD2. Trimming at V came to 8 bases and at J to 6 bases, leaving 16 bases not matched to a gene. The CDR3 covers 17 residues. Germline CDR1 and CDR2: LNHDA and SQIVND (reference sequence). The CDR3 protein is CASRRDGGLAVLDTQYF. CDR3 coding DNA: TGTGCCAGTCGGCGGGACGGGGGACTAGCGGTACTGGATACGCAGTATTTT.

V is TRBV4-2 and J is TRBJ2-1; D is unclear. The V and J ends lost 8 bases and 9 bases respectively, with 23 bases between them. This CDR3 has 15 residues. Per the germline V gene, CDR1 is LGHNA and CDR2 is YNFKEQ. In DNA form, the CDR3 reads TGTGCCAGCGGGCTCCTTGGTACCCGAAGGTCTGAGCAGTTCTTC. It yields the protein CASGLLGTRRSEQFF.

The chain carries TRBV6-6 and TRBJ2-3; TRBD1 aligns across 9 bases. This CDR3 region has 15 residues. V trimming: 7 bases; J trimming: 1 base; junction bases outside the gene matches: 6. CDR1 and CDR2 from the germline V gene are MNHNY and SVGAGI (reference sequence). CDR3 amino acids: CASTDRDRGTDTQYF. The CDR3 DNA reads TGTGCCAGCACCGACCGGGACAGGGGCACAGATACGCAGTATTTT.